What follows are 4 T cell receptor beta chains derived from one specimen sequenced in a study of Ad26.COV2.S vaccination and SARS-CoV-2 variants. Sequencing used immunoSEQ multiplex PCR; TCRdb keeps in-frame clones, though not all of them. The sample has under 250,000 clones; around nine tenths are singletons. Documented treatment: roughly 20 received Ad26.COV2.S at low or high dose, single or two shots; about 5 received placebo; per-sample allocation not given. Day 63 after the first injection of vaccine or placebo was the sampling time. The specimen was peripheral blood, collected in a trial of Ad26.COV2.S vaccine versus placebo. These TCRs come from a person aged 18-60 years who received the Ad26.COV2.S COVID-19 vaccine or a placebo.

The CDR3: CASSLGGGRGYNEQFF. CDR3 nucleotides: TGTGCCAGCAGCTTGGGGGGCGGGAGAGGGTACAATGAGCAGTTCTTC. This chain connects TRBV5-4 to TRBJ2-1, with TRBD2 matching over 7 bases. This CDR3 is 16 amino acids long. Looked up from germline, CDR1 is SGHNT and CDR2 is YYREEE (reference sequence). The junction had 7 bases not matched to a gene; V was cut back by 0 bases and J by 4 bases. Supplemented by reference TRBV5-4 and TRBJ2-1, the full variable domain reads ETGVTQSPTHLIKTRGQQVTLRCSSQSGHNTVSWYQQALGQGPQFIFQYYREEENGRGNFPPRFSGLQFPNYSSELNVNALELDDSALYLCASSLGGGRGYNEQFFGPGTRLTVL.

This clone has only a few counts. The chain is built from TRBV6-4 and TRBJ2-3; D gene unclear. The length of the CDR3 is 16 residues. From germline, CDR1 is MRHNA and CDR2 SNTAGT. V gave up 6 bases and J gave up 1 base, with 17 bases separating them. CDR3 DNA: TGTGCCAGCAGCGCCTTAGGCGGCTCGGGCACAGATACGCAGTATTTT. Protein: CASSALGGSGTDTQYF.

The CDR3 sequence: CASSQSADTQYF. In nucleotides, the CDR3 is TGCGCCAGCAGCCAGTCCGCAGATACGCAGTATTTT. The chain employs TRBV4-1 and TRBJ2-3; D is unresolved. Germline V lookup: CDR1 MGHRA, CDR2 YSYEKL. V lost 3 bases and J lost 4, with 5 bases in between. The CDR3 is made up of 12 amino acids.

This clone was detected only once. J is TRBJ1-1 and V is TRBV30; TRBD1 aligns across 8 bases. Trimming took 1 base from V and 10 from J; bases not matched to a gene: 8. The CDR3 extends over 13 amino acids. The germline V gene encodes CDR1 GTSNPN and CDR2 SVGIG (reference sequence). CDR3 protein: CAWSASRTGRAFF. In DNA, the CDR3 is TGTGCCTGGAGTGCCTCCCGGACAGGGAGAGCTTTCTTT.